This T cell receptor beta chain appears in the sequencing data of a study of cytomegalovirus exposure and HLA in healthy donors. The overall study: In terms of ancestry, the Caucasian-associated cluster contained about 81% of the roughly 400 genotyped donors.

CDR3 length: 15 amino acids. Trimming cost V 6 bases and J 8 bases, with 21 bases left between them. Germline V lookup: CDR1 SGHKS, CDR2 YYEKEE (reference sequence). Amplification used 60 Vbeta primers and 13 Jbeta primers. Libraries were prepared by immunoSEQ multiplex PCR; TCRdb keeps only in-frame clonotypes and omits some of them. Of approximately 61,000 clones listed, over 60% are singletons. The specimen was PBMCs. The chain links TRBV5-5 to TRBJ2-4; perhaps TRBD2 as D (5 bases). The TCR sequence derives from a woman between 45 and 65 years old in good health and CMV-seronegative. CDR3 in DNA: TGTGCCAGCACCCAAGCGGTACTAGAGGGAGACATTCAGTACTTC. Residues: CASTQAVLEGDIQYF.